The entry below describes one T cell receptor (beta chain). Germline V lookup: CDR1 SNHLY, CDR2 FYNNEI. With V trimmed by 6 bases and J by 7 bases, 16 bases remained unmatched. CDR3 length equals 17 residues. The entry originates in a study of shared clonotypes between healthy human individuals. The unsorted samples had roughly 86 million PBMCs used for genomic DNA. Ten immunoSEQ deep assay plates were used to sequence unsorted PBMC DNA. The method was immunoSEQ multiplex PCR; TCRdb's version includes in-frame clones alone and lacks a portion of them. The table has about half a million clones, over 70% seen once.

This receptor was identified in a woman in her 40s in good health. Some clones in this sample may be carry-over from other donors' samples. The chain has TRBV2 and TRBJ2-2; 8 bases align to TRBD2. Sequenced: PBMCs. The CDR3 DNA reads TGTGCCAGCAGCCGGGCCGGGGGGGCGCGGGCCGGCGGGGAGCTGTTTTTT. It is translated as CASSRAGGARAGGELFF.